The 30 T cell receptor beta chains in this list originate from one sample, sequenced in a study of blood T cells in healthy people across ages (dated by TCRdb to the mid-2010s). The library relied on 5' RACE. The sequencing machine was an Illumina HiSeq 2500. A second PCR of about 7 to 12 cycles was run with a J-beta primer mix and a sample-barcoded 5' primer. Through fastp at Q25 and MiXCR, TCRdb rebuilt clones from the public reads, retaining in-frame beta chains. Rows are unified per CDR3 protein, each entry keeping the most common DNA and genes. The sample table contains about 1.4 million distinct CDR3 sequences; only one count was recorded for 45% to 70% of them. Of the sample, roughly 6.3% falls within the top ten clones. Sequencing was performed on blood. The receptors here all came from a man between 18 and 29 years old in good health.

In the case of this clonotype: A read error may produce the germline difference seen at one junction end. The chain joins TRBV5-5 to TRBJ1-2; possibly TRBD1 for D (5 bases). CDR3 size: 13 residues. Germline lookup yields CDR1 SGHKS and CDR2 YYEKEE (reference sequence). This CDR3 is CASRSGGDYGYTF. CDR3 sequence (DNA): TGTGCCAGCAGATCTGGGGGGGACTATGGTTACACCTTC.

This clonotype was recorded once. The chain carries TRBV20-1 and TRBJ2-5; D possibly uses TRBD1 or TRBD2 (6 bases each). The CDR3 runs to 17 residues. V dropped 0 bases and J dropped 6 bases, with 23 bases sitting between them. Germline loops: CDR1 DFQATT, CDR2 SNEGSKA (reference sequence). The chain's CDR3 is CSARDPKVGGLLKTQYF. The CDR3 DNA sequence: TGCAGTGCTAGAGATCCAAAGGTTGGGGGGCTTTTGAAGACCCAGTACTTC.

The CDR3 nucleotides read TGCAGTGCTCCAGGGGCGGTGGGCACAGATACGCAGTATTTT. Its translation: CSAPGAVGTDTQYF. J is TRBJ2-3 and V is TRBV20-1; the D gene is possibly TRBD1 (6 bases). Between the trimmed V and J ends, which lost 5 bases and 1 base, there was a span of 13 bases. The CDR3 contains 14 residues. Germline CDR1 reads DFQATT; CDR2 reads SNEGSKA (reference sequence).

The chain couples TRBV7-9 to TRBJ2-7, with no clear D. The J call is uncertain, as TRBJ2-5 better fits the DNA end. From germline, CDR1 is SEHNR and CDR2 FQNEAQ (reference sequence). The CDR3 covers 14 residues. The CDR3 nucleotides read TGTGCCAGCAGCCGAGGAACGGTCGAGGAGACCCAGTACTTC. Encoded protein: CASSRGTVEETQYF.

This chain links TRBV20-1 with TRBJ2-1; 11 nucleotides match TRBD2. The CDR3 is 17 amino acids. Germline assignment: CDR1 DFQATT and CDR2 SNEGSKA (reference sequence). V dropped 0 bases and J dropped 0; count of bases not matched to a gene: 4. CDR3 in DNA: TGCAGTGCTAGAGACTCTGGACTAGCGGGCTCCTACAATGAGCAGTTCTTC. Its translation is CSARDSGLAGSYNEQFF.

V usage is TRBV7-9 and J usage is TRBJ2-3; tentatively, D is TRBD2 (6 bases). The germline V and J ends were trimmed by 3 bases and 0 bases, with 13 bases remaining between them. The CDR3 has 16 residues. Germline V lookup: CDR1 SEHNR, CDR2 FQNEAQ (reference sequence). The CDR3 nucleotides are TGTGCCAGCAGCTTCGGAGGGGCCCTCAGCACAGATACGCAGTATTTT. Residues: CASSFGGALSTDTQYF.

This clonotype was counted a single time. The rearrangement joins TRBV13 to TRBJ1-5; D is ambiguous. Germline CDR1 reads PRHDT; CDR2 reads FYEKMQ (reference sequence). The V end was cut by 2 bases, the J end by 3 bases, with 14 bases between. The CDR3 totals 16 residues. For the CDR3, the DNA is TGTGCCAGCAGCTTACCCCGGGAGACGGTCAATCAGCCCCAGCATTTT. Its translation is CASSLPRETVNQPQHF.

The V call is TRBV2, the J call TRBJ1-2; possible D gene TRBD1, 5 bases. Germline assignment: CDR1 SNHLY and CDR2 FYNNEI. The ends were cut back, 11 bases at V and 3 bases at J, with 16 bases in the middle. This CDR3 contains 13 residues. DNA for the CDR3: TGTGCCTCGTCAAGGGACCTCTACTATGGCTACACCTTC. Amino acids: CASSRDLYYGYTF. Looking up the rest from reference TRBV2 and TRBJ1-2 gives the full variable domain: EPEVTQTPSHQVTQMGQEVILRCVPISNHLYFYWYRQILGQKVEFLVSFYNNEISEKSEIFDDQFSVERPDGSNFTLKIRSTKLEDSAMYFCASSRDLYYGYTFGSGTRLTVV.

The chain uses TRBV12-3 or TRBV12-4 and TRBJ2-7; D is unresolved. The DNA end is more similar to TRBJ2-5, so the J call may be wrong. The CDR3 runs 14 residues. As DNA, the CDR3 is TGTGCCAGCAGCCCTTGGGCGTATCAAGAGACCCAGTACTTC. The encoded protein is CASSPWAYQETQYF.

This clonotype showed up just a few times. The rearrangement uses TRBV12-3 or TRBV12-4 and TRBJ1-1; D not certain. The CDR3 extends over 14 amino acids. V gave up 3 bases and J gave up 1 base, with 9 bases separating them. The CDR3 DNA follows: TGTGCCAGCAGTTTGTTTGCGGAGAACACTGAAGCTTTCTTT. It translates to CASSLFAENTEAFF.

This chain joins TRBV7-2 and TRBJ2-2; perhaps TRBD2 as D (6 bases). The CDR3 has 14 amino acids. The germline V gene has CDR1 SGHTA and CDR2 FQGNSA. V was shortened by 4 bases and J by 5 bases, with 11 bases between the two germline ends. In DNA form, the CDR3 reads TGTGCCAGCAGCTCCGGCCGGGAGACCGGGGAGCTGTTTTTT. It encodes CASSSGRETGELFF.

This clonotype has a handful of counts. The CDR3 DNA follows: TGTGCCAGCAGTGAATGGAGGACAGGGGGCGTTGGCTACACCTTC. Amino acid sequence: CASSEWRTGGVGYTF. V gene TRBV2 combines with J gene TRBJ1-2, with 11 bases matching TRBD1. The CDR3 covers 15 residues. The ends lost 2 bases at V and 7 bases at J; junction bases unmatched: 6. Germline CDR1 reads SNHLY; CDR2 reads FYNNEI.

This clonotype was observed a handful of times. This chain joins TRBV20-1 and TRBJ2-1; TRBD2 agrees at 7 bases. The J segment lost 8 bases and the V segment lost 6 bases, leaving 7 bases of the junction unmatched. Germline CDR1 reads DFQATT; CDR2 reads SNEGSKA (reference sequence). The CDR3 has 12 residues. CDR3 in amino acids: CSASGRGYEQFF. The CDR3 region has the DNA TGCAGTGCCAGTGGGAGGGGCTATGAGCAGTTCTTC.

The chain combines TRBV10-3 with TRBJ1-6; D perhaps matches TRBD1 (5 bases). The CDR3 has 15 amino acids. V gave up 0 bases and J gave up 10 bases, with 13 bases separating them. From germline, CDR1 is ENHRY and CDR2 SYGVKD. CDR3 amino acids: CAISESQGGPSPLHF. In nucleotides, the CDR3 is TGTGCCATCAGTGAGTCCCAGGGAGGACCCTCACCCCTCCACTTT.

The table lists this clonotype with a few counts. This chain links TRBV5-1 with TRBJ2-3; 10 bases fit TRBD2. J lost 2 bases, V lost 4 bases, and 13 bases had no gene match. Germline loops: CDR1 SGHRS, CDR2 YFSETQ. The CDR3 extends over 18 amino acids. The CDR3 nucleotides are TGCGCCAGCAGCCCCTGGGTGCTAGCGGGGGCCAACACAGATACGCAGTATTTT. Translation: CASSPWVLAGANTDTQYF. The full variable domain, its missing parts supplied by reference TRBV5-1 and TRBJ2-3, is KAGVTQTPRYLIKTRGQQVTLSCSPISGHRSVSWYQQTPGQGLQFLFEYFSETQRNKGNFPGRFSGRQFSNSRSEMNVSTLELGDSALYLCASSPWVLAGANTDTQYFGPGTRLTVL.

The chain recombines TRBV5-1 with TRBJ2-1, with D perhaps matching TRBD2 (6 bases). The CDR3 length is 17 residues. Germline CDR1 SGHRS, CDR2 YFSETQ. V shed 4 bases and J shed 0 bases, with 17 bases lying between them. DNA of the CDR3: TGCGCCAGCAGCCCCGTGGTAGCGGATGGCTCCTACAATGAGCAGTTCTTC. Its protein is CASSPVVADGSYNEQFF. The full variable domain, completed using reference TRBV5-1 and TRBJ2-1, is KAGVTQTPRYLIKTRGQQVTLSCSPISGHRSVSWYQQTPGQGLQFLFEYFSETQRNKGNFPGRFSGRQFSNSRSEMNVSTLELGDSALYLCASSPVVADGSYNEQFFGPGTRLTVL.

The chain is built from TRBV20-1 and TRBJ2-4; weak D call: TRBD2 (7 bases). CDR1 is DFQATT and CDR2 is SNEGSKA in the germline V gene (reference sequence). The CDR3 length is 15 residues. Trimming cost V 5 bases and J 1 base, with 15 bases left between them. CDR3 residues: CSAAAGRGAKNIQYF. CDR3 DNA: TGCAGTGCTGCCGCAGGGAGGGGGGCCAAAAACATTCAGTACTTC.

This clonotype occurred a few times. This chain uses TRBV20-1 with TRBJ1-2; D is ambiguous. Per germline, CDR1 DFQATT and CDR2 SNEGSKA (reference sequence). Trimming took 6 bases from V and 1 from J, leaving 9 bases between them. CDR3 length: 12 residues. CDR3 amino acids: CSAAASNYGYTF. The CDR3 coding sequence is TGCAGTGCAGCCGCAAGTAACTATGGCTACACCTTC.

The chain recombines TRBV5-1 with TRBJ1-2; 7 bases map to TRBD1. Trimming removed 2 bases from V and 6 bases from J; junction bases left unmatched: 7. CDR1 and CDR2 from the germline V gene are SGHRS and YFSETQ. The CDR3 runs to 14 residues. The CDR3 DNA reads TGCGCCAGCAGCTTACAATCAGGGGGTCATGGCTACACCTTC. Its protein product is CASSLQSGGHGYTF.

The chain joins TRBV7-2 to TRBJ2-7, with 7 bases that match TRBD2. Germline V gene lookup returns CDR1 SGHTA and CDR2 FQGNSA. V dropped 2 bases and J dropped 5; count of bases not matched to a gene: 6. The CDR3 runs 14 residues. The CDR3 reads CASSLRRELHEQYF. As DNA, the CDR3 is TGTGCCAGCAGCTTACGGCGGGAGCTCCACGAGCAGTACTTC.

The chain carries TRBV7-2 and TRBJ2-6; D is unclear. Germline V CDR1 and CDR2: SGHTA, FQGNSA. Trimming shortened V by 5 bases and J by 2 bases, and 10 bases separated the two germline ends. The CDR3 is 15 amino acids. CDR3 amino acids: CASSREAAGANVLTF. DNA of the CDR3: TGTGCCAGCAGCCGCGAGGCAGCTGGGGCCAACGTCCTGACTTTC.

Here the CDR3 DNA reads TGCAGTGCTAGAGTCGAGACAGGGACTCGGAACATTCAGTACTTC. Translated, it gives CSARVETGTRNIQYF. The chain carries TRBV20-1 and TRBJ2-4; a possible D gene is TRBD1 (7 bases). Germline V gene data show CDR1 as DFQATT and CDR2 as SNEGSKA (reference sequence). V was clipped by 1 base and J by 7 bases, with 17 bases between them. This CDR3 has 15 residues.

This clonotype was counted between two and nine times. This chain uses TRBV7-9 with TRBJ1-2; 8 positions match TRBD1. Germline assignment: CDR1 SEHNR and CDR2 FQNEAQ (reference sequence). Trimming removed 6 bases from V and 4 bases from J; junction bases left unmatched: 7. The CDR3 consists of 14 residues. CDR3 residues: CASSLQGGGYGYTF. The CDR3 coding sequence is TGTGCCAGCAGTCTACAGGGGGGAGGCTATGGCTACACCTTC.

The chain couples TRBV15 to TRBJ2-1; TRBD1 or TRBD2 may be the D gene (5 bases each). Germline V lookup: CDR1 LNHNV, CDR2 YYDKDF (reference sequence). Trimming cost V 5 bases and J 12 bases, with 14 bases left between them. The CDR3 is 12 residues long. For the CDR3, the DNA is TGTGCCACCAGCGCTCTCGGGACGCGGCAGTTCTTC. Its protein is CATSALGTRQFF. The full variable domain, its missing parts supplied by reference TRBV15 and TRBJ2-1, is DAMVIQNPRYQVTQFGKPVTLSCSQTLNHNVMYWYQQKSSQAPKLLFHYYDKDFNNEADTPDNFQSRRPNTSFCFLDIRSPGLGDTAMYLCATSALGTRQFFGPGTRLTVL.

This chain links TRBV14 with TRBJ2-3; D not certain. Trimming stripped 1 base from V and 4 bases from J, with 9 bases between. The length of the CDR3 is 14 residues. CDR1 is SGHDN, CDR2 FVKESK, per germline. DNA for the CDR3: TGTGCCAGCAGCCAAGGTCGTAGATCAGATACGCAGTATTTT. Residues: CASSQGRRSDTQYF.

The chain combines TRBV6-2 or TRBV6-3 with TRBJ2-5; perhaps D is TRBD1 or TRBD2 (6 bases each). The CDR3 consists of 17 residues. V lost 7 bases and J lost 1, with 22 bases in between. Germline CDR1 and CDR2: MNHEY and SVGEGT. CDR3 in DNA: TGTGCCAGCACGCGGGGCCTTTTCGGGACACGCCAAGAGACCCAGTACTTC. Its translation: CASTRGLFGTRQETQYF.

The chain couples TRBV4-1 to TRBJ1-1; tentatively, D is TRBD1 (5 bases). V gave up 5 bases and J gave up 8 bases, with 12 bases separating them. Looked up from germline, CDR1 is MGHRA and CDR2 is YSYEKL. This CDR3 spans 12 amino acids. The CDR3 DNA is TGCGCCAGCAGCGCCGACAGATCCGAAGCTTTCTTT. It translates to CASSADRSEAFF.

The chain has TRBV5-1 and TRBJ2-1, with 10 bases fitting TRBD2. The ends lost 2 bases at V and 7 bases at J; junction bases unmatched: 9. The CDR3 sequence is 16 residues long. Germline V gene data show CDR1 as SGHRS and CDR2 as YFSETQ. The CDR3 DNA reads as TGCGCCAGCAGCTTAACAAGCGGGGGGGCAGGAAATGAGCAGTTCTTC. Translated, it gives CASSLTSGGAGNEQFF.

The J gene is TRBJ1-2, the V gene TRBV28; D not certain. The CDR3 length is 13 residues. V lost 6 bases and J lost 5, with 13 bases in between. Germline CDR1 MDHEN, CDR2 SYDVKM. DNA of the CDR3: TGTGCCAGCAGCCTATTGGACGGTTATGGCTACACCTTC. Amino acid sequence: CASSLLDGYGYTF.

CDR3 nucleotide sequence: TGTGCCAGCAGCACCCTAGCGGGGTCCTACAATGAGCAGTTCTTC. This gives the protein CASSTLAGSYNEQFF. The chain joins TRBV7-9 to TRBJ2-1, with 9 bases identical to TRBD2. Germline lookup yields CDR1 SEHNR and CDR2 FQNEAQ (reference sequence). CDR3 size: 15 residues. J gave up 1 base and V 5 bases, and 3 bases lay outside the gene matches. Full variable domain (outside the CDR3, taken from reference TRBV7-9 and TRBJ2-1): DTGVSQNPRHKITKRGQNVTFRCDPISEHNRLYWYRQTLGQGPEFLTYFQNEAQLEKSRLLSDRFSAERPKGSFSTLEIQRTEQGDSAMYLCASSTLAGSYNEQFFGPGTRLTVL.